Below are 31 T cell receptor beta chains sequenced from a single sample in a study of neurological immune-mediated disorders. A single record per CDR3 protein comes from TCRdb applying MiXCR to the 5' RACE reads. The sample records over 45,000 distinct CDR3 sequences, roughly a quarter being singletons. The sample comprised PBMCs. These receptors came from a woman in her 70s in good health.

In its sample, this clonotype was seen once. V is TRBV4-3 and J is TRBJ2-1, with 10 bases lining up with TRBD1. CDR1 and CDR2 (germline): LGHNA, YSLEER. V was pared by 0 bases and J by 10 bases, with 6 bases of the junction left unmatched. This CDR3 comprises 15 residues. The CDR3 DNA reads TGCGCCAGCAGCCAAGAAAGACAGGGGGCAAGGGAGCAGTTCTTC. Its translation: CASSQERQGAREQFF.

This clonotype showed up many times. This chain connects TRBV6-6 to TRBJ1-2, with a possible D match to TRBD1 (6 bases). The CDR3 contains 13 residues. V was pared by 7 bases and J by 2 bases, with 11 bases between. CDR1 and CDR2 from the germline V gene are MNHNY and SVGAGI (reference sequence). The CDR3 bases are TGTGCCAGCACTAACGGACAGAACTATGGCTACACCTTC. Amino acid sequence: CASTNGQNYGYTF.

At least ten counts were recorded for this clonotype. The V gene is TRBV20-1, the J gene TRBJ1-2; no clear D gene. The CDR3 sequence is 11 residues long. Germline lookup yields CDR1 DFQATT and CDR2 SNEGSKA (reference sequence). V gave up 6 bases and J gave up 7 bases, with 12 bases separating them. Here the CDR3 DNA reads TGCAGTGCCAGTCCGGGTATTGGCTACACCTTC. Translating gives CSASPGIGYTF.

The chain links TRBV7-3 to TRBJ1-2; the D gene is possibly TRBD1 (6 bases). Germline V CDR1 and CDR2: SGHTA, FQGTGA. The CDR3 sequence is 13 residues long. V lost 1 base to trimming and J lost 8 bases, with 11 bases between them. The CDR3 DNA follows: TGTGCCAGCAGCTTAATGGGGGGGGCCGGCTACACCTTC. This codes for CASSLMGGAGYTF.

This clonotype was observed at least ten times. This sequence joins TRBV6-5 and TRBJ2-2; 7 bases line up with TRBD2. The CDR3 contains 16 residues. J gave up 3 bases and V 2 bases, and 6 bases lay outside the gene matches. Germline CDR1 reads MNHEY; CDR2 reads SVGAGI. The CDR3 is CASSYTGAGDTGELFF. The CDR3 DNA reads as TGTGCCAGCAGTTACACCGGGGCGGGGGACACCGGGGAGCTGTTTTTT.

The V and J genes are TRBV20-1 and TRBJ2-7, with D tentatively TRBD1 or TRBD2 (5 bases each). The V end was cut by 4 bases, the J end by 2 bases, with 18 bases between. Germline loops: CDR1 DFQATT, CDR2 SNEGSKA (reference sequence). CDR3 length equals 15 residues. CDR3 in amino acids: CSATNGLGTPYEQYF. The CDR3 DNA follows: TGCAGTGCTACCAATGGACTCGGGACCCCCTACGAGCAGTACTTC.

A few counts support this clonotype. This chain uses TRBV7-8 with TRBJ2-2; TRBD1 is a possible D gene (6 bases). V lost 5 bases and J lost 5, with 15 bases in between. The germline V gene has CDR1 SGHVS and CDR2 FQNEAQ. The CDR3 spans 15 residues. The CDR3 region has the DNA TGTGCCAGCAGCCATCGACAGGCTGATACCGGGGAGCTGTTTTTT. Its protein product is CASSHRQADTGELFF.

This clonotype has at least ten counts. V and J are TRBV12-3 or TRBV12-4 and TRBJ2-1, with 11 nucleotides matching TRBD2. The CDR3 is 16 residues long. Losses at the gene ends were 3 bases for V and 5 bases for J; bases not matched to a gene: 6. The CDR3 sequence: CASSLGSGRANNEQFF. Written as DNA, the CDR3 is TGTGCCAGCAGTTTGGGTAGCGGGAGGGCCAACAATGAGCAGTTCTTC.

The chain uses TRBV20-1 and TRBJ2-7; 7 bases are shared with TRBD1. The germline V gene has CDR1 DFQATT and CDR2 SNEGSKA (reference sequence). CDR3 length: 12 amino acids. J lost 3 bases, V lost 4 bases, and 3 bases had no gene match. This CDR3 reads CSAIRDSYEQYF. For the CDR3, the DNA is TGCAGTGCTATCCGGGACAGCTACGAGCAGTACTTC.

This chain connects TRBV19 to TRBJ2-2, with 8 bases fitting TRBD2. The trim removed 6 bases at V and 2 bases at J, leaving 2 bases unmatched. CDR3 length: 14 residues. CDR1 is LNHDA and CDR2 is SQIVND in the germline V gene (reference sequence). CDR3 residues: CASRVAGNTGELFF. The CDR3 DNA follows: TGTGCCAGTAGAGTAGCGGGAAACACCGGGGAGCTGTTTTTT.

The J gene is TRBJ1-6, the V gene TRBV11-2; tentative D call: TRBD1 (5 bases). Germline V gives CDR1 SGHAT, CDR2 FQNNGV. CDR3 length equals 14 residues. V was cut by 1 base and J by 10 bases, with 11 bases left in between. The CDR3 DNA is TGTGCCAGCAGCTTAGTTCAGGGAGGATCACCCCTCCACTTT. The encoded protein is CASSLVQGGSPLHF.

This clonotype was picked up many times. This sequence joins TRBV7-8 and TRBJ2-1; TRBD1 might be the D (5 bases). This CDR3 is 13 amino acids long. CDR1 SGHVS and CDR2 FQNEAQ come from the germline V gene. V was shortened by 1 base and J by 5 bases, with 6 bases between the two germline ends. The CDR3 DNA is TGTGCCAGCAGCTTAGTAGGGGACAATGAGCAGTTCTTC. Residues: CASSLVGDNEQFF.

J is TRBJ2-2 and V is TRBV24-1; D perhaps matches TRBD2 (5 bases). Germline V gene sequence: CDR1 KGHDR, CDR2 SFDVKD. The CDR3 contains 13 residues. Trimming stripped 6 bases from V and 5 bases from J, with 9 bases between. CDR3 coding DNA: TGTGCCACCAGTAAATCGGGGACCGGGGAGCTGTTTTTT. Protein: CATSKSGTGELFF.

This clonotype was picked up many times. The CDR3 DNA reads TGCAGTGCTATTGGGGGAGGAAGAGAGACCCAGTACTTC. Its translation: CSAIGGGRETQYF. The chain uses TRBV20-1 and TRBJ2-5, with D possibly being TRBD2 (6 bases). V gave up 4 bases and J gave up 4 bases, with 13 bases separating them. This CDR3 contains 13 residues. Germline lookup yields CDR1 DFQATT and CDR2 SNEGSKA (reference sequence).

This clonotype has at least ten counts. The chain couples TRBV7-9 to TRBJ2-7; D is ambiguous. The CDR3 runs 14 residues. Looked up from germline, CDR1 is SEHNR and CDR2 is FQNEAQ (reference sequence). V was cut by 3 bases and J by 3 bases, with 12 bases left in between. The DNA for the CDR3 is TGTGCCAGCAGCTTTGCGTCTACTAACTACGAGCAGTACTTC. Amino acids: CASSFASTNYEQYF.

The chain uses TRBV28 and TRBJ1-5; a weak D match, TRBD1 (6 bases). CDR1 is MDHEN, CDR2 SYDVKM, per germline. The CDR3 is 16 amino acids. Deletions cut 4 bases from V and 3 bases from J, with 16 bases between. The CDR3: CASSSSTGGDNQPQHF. The DNA for the CDR3 is TGTGCCAGCAGTTCGTCGACAGGAGGGGACAATCAGCCCCAGCATTTT.

This clonotype was found many times. V gene TRBV29-1 combines with J gene TRBJ1-2; maybe TRBD1 (5 bases). The length of the CDR3 is 13 residues. V was cut by 3 bases and J by 3 bases, with 11 bases left in between. Per germline, CDR1 SQVTM and CDR2 ANQGSEA. CDR3 DNA: TGCAGCGTTGATCCAGGGACCGACTATGGCTACACCTTC. This codes for CSVDPGTDYGYTF. Full variable domain (missing parts from reference TRBV29-1 and TRBJ1-2): SAVISQKPSRDICQRGTSLTIQCQVDSQVTMMFWYRQQPGQSLTLIATANQGSEATYESGFVIDKFPISRPNLTFSTLTVSNMSPEDSSIYLCSVDPGTDYGYTFGSGTRLTVV.

The sample holds many counts of this clonotype. The CDR3 here is CASSPDRYTDTQYF. As DNA, the CDR3 is TGTGCCAGCAGCCCGGACAGGTATACAGATACGCAGTATTTT. V usage is TRBV7-2 and J usage is TRBJ2-3; TRBD1 matches at 7 bases. The CDR3 totals 14 residues. J was trimmed by 3 bases and V by 5 bases; bases with no gene match: 5. Germline V gene sequence: CDR1 SGHTA, CDR2 FQGNSA. Complete variable domain (other parts from reference TRBV7-2 and TRBJ2-3): GAGVSQSPSNKVTEKGKDVELRCDPISGHTALYWYRQSLGQGLEFLIYFQGNSAPDKSGLPSDRFSAERTGGSVSTLTIQRTQQEDSAVYLCASSPDRYTDTQYFGPGTRLTVL.

The chain combines TRBV5-1 with TRBJ2-3, with TRBD2 matching 7 bases. The CDR3 loop spans 14 amino acids. CDR1 is SGHRS, CDR2 YFSETQ, per germline. V shed 2 bases and J 6 bases; nucleotides not matched to a gene: 6. In DNA form, the CDR3 reads TGCGCCAGCAGCTTAGCGGGACGTATGGATACGCAGTATTTT. It yields the protein CASSLAGRMDTQYF. Full variable domain (remainder filled in from reference TRBV5-1 and TRBJ2-3): KAGVTQTPRYLIKTRGQQVTLSCSPISGHRSVSWYQQTPGQGLQFLFEYFSETQRNKGNFPGRFSGRQFSNSRSEMNVSTLELGDSALYLCASSLAGRMDTQYFGPGTRLTVL.

The chain links TRBV20-1 to TRBJ2-3, with D possibly TRBD2 on 6 matching bases. The V end lost 6 bases, the J end lost 3 bases, and 16 bases lay between the germline ends. This CDR3 is 14 amino acids long. Germline CDR1 DFQATT, CDR2 SNEGSKA (reference sequence). CDR3: CSAISGGGTDTQYF. CDR3 nucleotides: TGCAGTGCAATTAGCGGTGGAGGGACAGATACGCAGTATTTT.

The sample holds many counts of this clonotype. This rearrangement joins TRBV7-8 to TRBJ2-7; 7 nucleotides align to TRBD2. With V trimmed by 1 base and J by 2 bases, 5 bases remained unmatched. The CDR3 consists of 15 residues. Germline V gene lookup returns CDR1 SGHVS and CDR2 FQNEAQ. This CDR3 reads CASSLVGGGTYEQYF. In DNA, the CDR3 is TGTGCCAGCAGCTTAGTTGGGGGGGGGACCTACGAGCAGTACTTC.

Many counts were recorded for this clonotype. This chain links TRBV7-2 with TRBJ2-2; no definite D call. The CDR3 contains 16 residues. V was shortened by 1 base and J by 4 bases, with 13 bases between the two germline ends. Germline CDR1 SGHTA, CDR2 FQGNSA. The CDR3 region is CASSLGPVGSTGELFF. In DNA form, the CDR3 reads TGTGCCAGCAGCTTAGGTCCGGTTGGAAGCACCGGGGAGCTGTTTTTT. The variable domain in full, completed from reference TRBV7-2 and TRBJ2-2, reads GAGVSQSPSNKVTEKGKDVELRCDPISGHTALYWYRQSLGQGLEFLIYFQGNSAPDKSGLPSDRFSAERTGGSVSTLTIQRTQQEDSAVYLCASSLGPVGSTGELFFGEGSRLTVL.

This clonotype was counted ten times or more. The V and J genes are TRBV10-3 and TRBJ1-4; 7 nucleotides match TRBD1. The CDR3 loop spans 16 amino acids. V dropped 2 bases and J dropped 3; count of bases not matched to a gene: 6. CDR1 is ENHRY, CDR2 SYGVKD, per germline. CDR3 loop: CAISERGGTANEKLFF. DNA for the CDR3: TGTGCCATCAGTGAGCGAGGAGGGACAGCTAATGAAAAACTGTTTTTT.

This chain connects TRBV20-1 to TRBJ1-4; 7 positions agree with TRBD1. This CDR3 has 15 amino acids. The J segment lost 3 bases and the V segment lost 6 bases, leaving 10 bases of the junction unmatched. Germline values: CDR1 DFQATT, CDR2 SNEGSKA (reference sequence). CDR3 loop: CSAKTGDSANEKLFF. The CDR3 bases are TGCAGTGCCAAAACAGGGGACAGCGCTAATGAAAAACTGTTTTTT.

A few counts support this clonotype. The chain carries TRBV12-3 or TRBV12-4 and TRBJ1-3; D is uncertain. The CDR3 consists of 16 residues. V gave up 5 bases and J gave up 0 bases, with 14 bases separating them. The CDR3: CASSPWPQPSGNTIYF. In DNA form, the CDR3 reads TGTGCCAGCAGTCCCTGGCCCCAGCCCTCTGGAAACACCATATATTTT.

The table lists this clonotype with a few counts. J is TRBJ1-1 and V is TRBV11-2, with unresolved D. Germline CDR1 is SGHAT and CDR2 is FQNNGV. Deletions cut 2 bases from V and 1 base from J, with 8 bases between. This CDR3 is built from 14 residues. CDR3 nucleotide sequence: TGTGCCAGCAGCTTATTTCGGCAGAACACTGAAGCTTTCTTT. Its protein is CASSLFRQNTEAFF.

This clonotype was counted at least ten times. The chain couples TRBV28 to TRBJ2-4; D perhaps matches TRBD1 (5 bases). CDR3 size: 11 residues. Germline CDR1 is MDHEN and CDR2 is SYDVKM. V lost 7 bases, J lost 7 bases, and 8 bases lay in between. The CDR3 region is CASTYRNIQYF. CDR3 nucleotides: TGTGCCAGCACCTACAGGAACATTCAGTACTTC.

This clonotype was observed many times. This chain connects TRBV7-2 to TRBJ2-3; a possible D gene is TRBD2 (5 bases). This CDR3 is built from 15 residues. V was clipped by 5 bases and J by 2 bases, with 14 bases between them. CDR1 is SGHTA, CDR2 FQGNSA, per germline. The CDR3 DNA is TGTGCCAGCAGCAGAGCGGCACAATTCACAGATACGCAGTATTTT. It translates to CASSRAAQFTDTQYF.

This clonotype was seen ten or more times. The chain uses TRBV20-1 and TRBJ2-1; possible D gene TRBD2, 6 bases. The CDR3 loop spans 12 amino acids. CDR1 is DFQATT, CDR2 SNEGSKA, per germline (reference sequence). Trimming cost V 8 bases and J 5 bases, with 13 bases left between them. For the CDR3, the DNA is TGCAGTAACGGGCGGGACGACAATGAGCAGTTCTTC. This codes for CSNGRDDNEQFF.

The chain has TRBV7-8 and TRBJ2-6; 10 bases match TRBD1. The length of the CDR3 is 18 residues. Per the germline V gene, CDR1 is SGHVS and CDR2 is FQNEAQ. After removal of 0 bases from V and 4 bases from J, the junction contained 6 bases not matched to a gene. CDR3 in DNA: TGTGCCAGCAGCTTAGCGGCCGGGACAGGGGCGGGGGCCAACGTCCTGACTTTC. Protein sequence: CASSLAAGTGAGANVLTF. The full variable domain, with the rest looked up from reference TRBV7-8 and TRBJ2-6, is GAGVSQSPRYKVAKRGQDVALRCDPISGHVSLFWYQQALGQGPEFLTYFQNEAQLDKSGLPSDRFFAERPEGSVSTLKIQRTQQEDSAVYLCASSLAAGTGAGANVLTFGAGSRLTVL.

The chain combines TRBV5-1 with TRBJ2-1; no firm D call. The V and J ends lost 0 bases and 5 bases respectively, with 9 bases between them. CDR1 and CDR2 (germline): SGHRS, YFSETQ. The CDR3 loop spans 14 amino acids. Here the CDR3 reads CASSLGGIDNEQFF. CDR3 in DNA: TGCGCCAGCAGCTTGGGGGGTATCGACAATGAGCAGTTCTTC.